This entry features one TCR beta chain sequence. Its antigen is currently unknown. The data were obtained in a study of STAT3 mutations in large granular lymphocyte leukemia. Whole-study results and caveats: All newly emerging clones after therapy were STAT3 wild type. Clonal expansion was inferred from samples taken at other timepoints. Variable sampling intervals and differing treatment regimens complicated linking therapy response to TCR clonal burden changes. At least one immunodominant TCR beta clonotype appeared in every T-cell large granular lymphocyte leukemia patient.

Trimming at V came to 6 bases and at J to 6 bases, leaving 6 bases not matched to a gene. Per the germline V gene, CDR1 is MDHEN and CDR2 is SYDVKM. The CDR3 runs to 14 residues. Approximately 40,000 productive templates were obtained per sample on average. Measured with immunoSEQ multiplex PCR; TCRdb has only the in-frame clones, and not every one. The sample lists more than 10,000 clones, approximately 81% occurring once. Sequenced sample: peripheral blood mononuclear cells. The sequence came from a man in his 60s with T-cell large granular lymphocyte leukemia. Some clones in this sample may be carry-over from other donors' samples. The chain links TRBV28 to TRBJ2-2, with 8 bases that match TRBD1. This CDR3 reads CASSHRGVAGELFF. Written as DNA, the CDR3 is TGTGCCAGCAGCCACAGGGGGGTTGCCGGGGAGCTGTTTTTT.